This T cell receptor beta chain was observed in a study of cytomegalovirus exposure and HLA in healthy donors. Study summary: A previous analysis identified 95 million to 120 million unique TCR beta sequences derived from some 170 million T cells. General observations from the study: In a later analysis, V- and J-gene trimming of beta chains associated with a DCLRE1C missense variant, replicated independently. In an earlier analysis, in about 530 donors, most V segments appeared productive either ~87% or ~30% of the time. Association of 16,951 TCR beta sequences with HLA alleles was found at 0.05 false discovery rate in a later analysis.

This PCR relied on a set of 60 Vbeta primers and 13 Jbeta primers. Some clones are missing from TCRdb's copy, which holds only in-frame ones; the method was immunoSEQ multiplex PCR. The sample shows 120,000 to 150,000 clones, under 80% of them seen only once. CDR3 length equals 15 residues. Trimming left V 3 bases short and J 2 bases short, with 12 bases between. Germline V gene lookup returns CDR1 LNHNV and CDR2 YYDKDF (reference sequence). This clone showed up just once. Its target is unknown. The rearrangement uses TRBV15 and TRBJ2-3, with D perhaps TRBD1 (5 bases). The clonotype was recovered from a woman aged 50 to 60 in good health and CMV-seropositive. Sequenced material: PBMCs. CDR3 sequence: CATSSPREYTDTQYF. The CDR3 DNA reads TGTGCCACCAGCAGCCCCAGGGAATACACAGATACGCAGTATTTT.